A selection of T cell receptor beta chains follows, all from one sample in a study of radiation and T cells in renal cell carcinoma. Here immunoSEQ multiplex PCR was the method, and the copy in TCRdb shows in-frame clones only, minus some. The sample holds around 74,000 clones, roughly 85% seen once. Sequencing used blood, obtained from a patient whose treatment included radiotherapy and nephrectomy. The receptor source for this set is a woman aged 55-75 years with renal cell carcinoma. Each CDR3 is given with its conserved first and last residue. The order of the fields is CDR3 protein, V gene.

cdr3_aa: CASSYSSGQRNTEAFF
v_call: TRBV6-5

cdr3_aa: CASNPGTSYNEQFF
v_call: TRBV7-9

cdr3_aa: CATSRDLGGRETQYF
v_call: TRBV15

cdr3_aa: CASSLRAGTGDEQYF
v_call: TRBV4-1

cdr3_aa: CATFAGHTGELFF
v_call: TRBV28

cdr3_aa: CASSLPSMGATGELFF
v_call: TRBV5-6

cdr3_aa: CASSVPSGNTGELFF
v_call: TRBV2

cdr3_aa: CASRVYTEAFF
v_call: TRBV19

cdr3_aa: CASSQEWRTEAFF
v_call: TRBV14

cdr3_aa: CSAALEVRLFF
v_call: TRBV29-1

cdr3_aa: CASKGQHYTEAFF
v_call: TRBV6-6

cdr3_aa: CASSEGLGGQQYF
v_call: TRBV6-1

cdr3_aa: CASSLTQAFTEAFF
v_call: TRBV5-8

cdr3_aa: CASSLSSKPGETQYF
v_call: TRBV7-2

cdr3_aa: CASSQAGGIEQYF
v_call: TRBV6-5

cdr3_aa: CASSQVTSGGAHEQFF
v_call: TRBV14

cdr3_aa: CATSRDQGESQPQHF
v_call: TRBV15

cdr3_aa: CASSPLAGLVGEQYF
v_call: TRBV19

cdr3_aa: CASSLYTDTQYF
v_call: TRBV5-8

cdr3_aa: CASSLGGWGELFF
v_call: TRBV27

cdr3_aa: CASSLDRNTQYF
v_call: TRBV7-3

cdr3_aa: CSVWGAGYNEQFF
v_call: TRBV29-1

cdr3_aa: CASRSGTDYGYTF
v_call: TRBV2

cdr3_aa: CASSSSGGSYNEQFF
v_call: TRBV9

cdr3_aa: CASSFGGSGNTIYF
v_call: TRBV5-6

cdr3_aa: CATSGTVQVTNEQFF
v_call: TRBV15

cdr3_aa: CASSPSTGLAGAYEQYF
v_call: TRBV7-2